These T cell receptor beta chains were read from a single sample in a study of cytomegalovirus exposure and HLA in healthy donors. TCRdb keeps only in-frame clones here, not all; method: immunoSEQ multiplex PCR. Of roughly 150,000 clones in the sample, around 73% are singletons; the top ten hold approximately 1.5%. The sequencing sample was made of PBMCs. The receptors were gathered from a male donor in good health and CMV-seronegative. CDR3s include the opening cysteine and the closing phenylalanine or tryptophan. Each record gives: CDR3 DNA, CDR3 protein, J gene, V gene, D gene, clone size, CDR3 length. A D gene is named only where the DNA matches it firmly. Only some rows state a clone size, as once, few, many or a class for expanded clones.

CDR3nt: TGTGCCAGCAGCCCTGGCAGGTTAGCGAACACCGGGGAGCTGTTTTTT; CDR3aa: CASSPGRLANTGELFF; j_gene: TRBJ2-2; v_gene: TRBV5-4; d_gene: .; abundance: .; len: 16
CDR3nt: TGTGCCAGCAGCACCCGACTAGCGGGGGGCCAGTTGAATGAGCAGTTCTTC; CDR3aa: CASSTRLAGGQLNEQFF; j_gene: TRBJ2-1; v_gene: TRBV7-8; d_gene: TRBD2; abundance: once; len: 17
CDR3nt: TGTGCCAGCTCACCCGACAGGAATGAAAAACTGTTTTTT; CDR3aa: CASSPDRNEKLFF; j_gene: TRBJ1-4; v_gene: TRBV18; d_gene: .; abundance: .; len: 13
CDR3nt: TGTGCCAGCAGGCCCCTGGCGGGGCGTCATAATTCACCCCTCCACTTT; CDR3aa: CASRPLAGRHNSPLHF; j_gene: TRBJ1-6; v_gene: TRBV5-8; d_gene: .; abundance: .; len: 16
CDR3nt: TGTGCCAGCAGCCGGACAACCTACGAGCAGTACTTC; CDR3aa: CASSRTTYEQYF; j_gene: TRBJ2-7; v_gene: TRBV7-2; d_gene: .; abundance: few; len: 12
CDR3nt: TGTGCCAGCACCCTCGGACTAGCGGGGGACAATGAGCAGTTCTTC; CDR3aa: CASTLGLAGDNEQFF; j_gene: TRBJ2-1; v_gene: TRBV5-4; d_gene: TRBD2; abundance: once; len: 15
CDR3nt: TGCGCCAGCAGCTTGGGTGAGCCTGGAAACACCATATATTTT; CDR3aa: CASSLGEPGNTIYF; j_gene: TRBJ1-3; v_gene: TRBV5-1; d_gene: .; abundance: .; len: 14
CDR3nt: TGTGCCAGCAGGGGACAGGGGATTTGGAATGAGCAGTTCTTC; CDR3aa: CASRGQGIWNEQFF; j_gene: TRBJ2-1; v_gene: TRBV6-1; d_gene: TRBD1; abundance: few; len: 14
CDR3nt: TGTGCCACCAGCAAGACTAGCGGGAGTCATGAGACCCAGTACTTC; CDR3aa: CATSKTSGSHETQYF; j_gene: TRBJ2-5; v_gene: TRBV15; d_gene: TRBD2; abundance: .; len: 15
CDR3nt: TGTGCCAGCAGACCCGGACAGGGGATGGGACAGCCCCAGCATTTT; CDR3aa: CASRPGQGMGQPQHF; j_gene: TRBJ1-5; v_gene: TRBV28; d_gene: TRBD1; abundance: .; len: 15
CDR3nt: TGCAGCGTTGACCTAACTAGGGGGGGGACAGATACGCAGTATTTT; CDR3aa: CSVDLTRGGTDTQYF; j_gene: TRBJ2-3; v_gene: TRBV29-1; d_gene: .; abundance: few; len: 15
CDR3nt: TGTGCCAGCAGCCCTCACCTAGCGGGGGTGGGCACAGATACGCAGTATTTT; CDR3aa: CASSPHLAGVGTDTQYF; j_gene: TRBJ2-3; v_gene: TRBV7-9; d_gene: TRBD2; abundance: .; len: 17
CDR3nt: TGTGCCAGCAGCCAACAGAGTGCGTGGACTGAAGCTTTCTTT; CDR3aa: CASSQQSAWTEAFF; j_gene: TRBJ1-1; v_gene: TRBV7-9; d_gene: .; abundance: few; len: 14
CDR3nt: TGCGCCAGCGGCCGGGACCGGGGGGGTGAGCAGTTCTTC; CDR3aa: CASGRDRGGEQFF; j_gene: TRBJ2-1; v_gene: TRBV5-1; d_gene: TRBD2; abundance: .; len: 13
CDR3nt: TGTGCCAGCAGCTTATTAGCGGGGGGGCGAATAGAGACCCAGTACTTC; CDR3aa: CASSLLAGGRIETQYF; j_gene: TRBJ2-5; v_gene: TRBV7-2; d_gene: TRBD2; abundance: .; len: 16
CDR3nt: TGTGCCTGGAGTGTACCGGGGACTAGCGGGAAGTTCTTC; CDR3aa: CAWSVPGTSGKFF; j_gene: TRBJ2-1; v_gene: TRBV30; d_gene: TRBD2; abundance: .; len: 13
CDR3nt: TGTGCCACCAGCAGAGGGGGACTAGCGGCGTACCAAGAGACCCAGTACTTC; CDR3aa: CATSRGGLAAYQETQYF; j_gene: TRBJ2-5; v_gene: TRBV15; d_gene: TRBD2; abundance: .; len: 17
CDR3nt: TGTGCCAGCAGCTTCCGGACAGGGTCGGGCACAGATACGCAGTATTTT; CDR3aa: CASSFRTGSGTDTQYF; j_gene: TRBJ2-3; v_gene: TRBV9; d_gene: TRBD1; abundance: .; len: 16
CDR3nt: TGTGCCAGCAGCTTAGATGGGAGGGCGTCCTACAATGAGCAGTTCTTC; CDR3aa: CASSLDGRASYNEQFF; j_gene: TRBJ2-1; v_gene: TRBV7-2; d_gene: TRBD2; abundance: .; len: 16
CDR3nt: TGCGCCAGCAGCCAAGTACGAGGCCAAGAGACCCAGTACTTC; CDR3aa: CASSQVRGQETQYF; j_gene: TRBJ2-5; v_gene: TRBV4-1; d_gene: .; abundance: .; len: 14
CDR3nt: TGTGCCAGCAGCTTTCGACAGGGTATGGTGGAGACCCAGTACTTC; CDR3aa: CASSFRQGMVETQYF; j_gene: TRBJ2-5; v_gene: TRBV9; d_gene: TRBD1; abundance: .; len: 15
CDR3nt: TGTGCCAGCACCTTGACCGGGACTAGCGGGGTGGAAGAGCAGTTCTTC; CDR3aa: CASTLTGTSGVEEQFF; j_gene: TRBJ2-1; v_gene: TRBV2; d_gene: TRBD2; abundance: .; len: 16
CDR3nt: TGTGCCAGCAGCACCGGGACTTCTAACTCCTACGAGCAGTACTTC; CDR3aa: CASSTGTSNSYEQYF; j_gene: TRBJ2-7; v_gene: TRBV13; d_gene: .; abundance: .; len: 15
CDR3nt: TGTGCCACGGGACTCAACTACGAGCAGTACTTC; CDR3aa: CATGLNYEQYF; j_gene: TRBJ2-7; v_gene: TRBV28; d_gene: .; abundance: .; len: 11
CDR3nt: TGCGCCAGCAGCTGGGCCGGGGAGAACACTGAAGCTTTCTTT; CDR3aa: CASSWAGENTEAFF; j_gene: TRBJ1-1; v_gene: TRBV5-1; d_gene: .; abundance: .; len: 14